One and the same sample provided the 5 T cell receptor beta chains below, sequenced in a study of OX40 agonist ivuxolimab in advanced cancers. The data were produced by immunoSEQ multiplex PCR, yet TCRdb's version contains in-frame clones alone and is incomplete. This sample has about 64,000 clones, with roughly 81% found just once. The sample here was CD4+ or CD8+ T cells sorted from blood, taken in a trial of the OX40 agonist ivuxolimab. The source is an adult with an advanced solid tumor such as melanoma, head and neck, liver or kidney cancer.

The rearrangement joins TRBV11-2 to TRBJ2-3; TRBD2 matches at 12 bases. This CDR3 has 15 residues. J was trimmed by 10 bases and V by 2 bases; bases with no gene match: 7. CDR1 is SGHAT, CDR2 FQNNGV, per germline. The CDR3 reads CASSLLAGGPLAQYF. Here the CDR3 DNA reads TGTGCCAGCAGCTTACTAGCGGGAGGGCCCCTGGCGCAGTATTTT.

The J gene is TRBJ2-1, the V gene TRBV5-1; 9 bases match TRBD1. The ends lost 5 bases at V and 6 bases at J; junction bases unmatched: 6. Looked up from germline, CDR1 is SGHRS and CDR2 is YFSETQ. CDR3 length: 14 amino acids. This CDR3 is CASRKGTGSNEQFF. The CDR3 DNA follows: TGCGCCAGCAGGAAGGGGACAGGGAGCAATGAGCAGTTCTTC.

This chain connects TRBV4-2 to TRBJ2-3, with 8 bases that match TRBD2. The junction had 16 bases not matched to a gene; V was cut back by 2 bases and J by 3 bases. Germline CDR1 LGHNA, CDR2 YNFKEQ. The CDR3 is 19 amino acids. CDR3 nucleotide sequence: TGTGCCAGCAGCCAAAAAGGAACACCGGGACTAGTGGGAACAGATACGCAGTATTTT. This sequence encodes CASSQKGTPGLVGTDTQYF.

This clone came up once. CDR3 residues: CASTPDRFNEKLFF. The CDR3 DNA sequence: TGTGCCAGCACCCCGGACAGGTTTAATGAAAAACTGTTTTTT. V is TRBV2 and J is TRBJ1-4, with 7 bases aligning to TRBD1. J was trimmed by 4 bases and V by 7 bases; bases with no gene match: 6. This CDR3 contains 14 residues. In germline, CDR1 is SNHLY, CDR2 FYNNEI.

The chain couples TRBV5-8 to TRBJ1-2; D is ambiguous. The CDR3 runs 20 residues. Looked up from germline, CDR1 is SGHTS and CDR2 is YDEGEE. V lost 1 base to trimming and J lost 6 bases, with 31 bases between them. The CDR3 DNA follows: TGTGCCAGCAGCTTGTCGCAAGGATTTACCTATATTGCCGGGAAGGATGGCTACACCTTC. It yields the protein CASSLSQGFTYIAGKDGYTF.